The 32 T cell receptor beta chains in this list originate from one sample, sequenced in a study of response to subunit inactivated influenza vaccine. TCRdb re-called the RT-PCR reads through MiXCR, storing one row per CDR3 protein. There are about 700,000 distinct CDR3 sequences in the sample; approximately 14% occur only once, and more than 9% lies in the top ten. The sequencing used PBMCs from blood, collected less than 13 days after vaccination. These receptors were collected from a man aged 50 to 60 who received an inactivated influenza vaccine.

This clonotype was observed a handful of times. The CDR3 spells CASSPYAPGKGGWTDTQYF. CDR3 DNA: TGTGCCAGCAGCCCATACGCCCCAGGGAAGGGGGGTTGGACAGATACGCAGTATTTT. The gene calls are TRBV9 and TRBJ2-3; D assignment may be TRBD1 or TRBD2 (6 bases each). V was pared by 4 bases and J by 3 bases, with 27 bases between. The CDR3 totals 19 residues. Germline-derived CDR1 and CDR2 are SGDLS and YYNGEE.

This clonotype occurred a few times. The CDR3 loop reads CASSLARTDTGELFF. The CDR3 DNA reads as TGTGCCAGCAGCTTAGCTAGGACAGACACCGGGGAGCTGTTTTTT. The chain uses TRBV7-2 and TRBJ2-2, with D tentatively TRBD1 (6 bases). Trimming removed 0 bases at V and 3 bases at J, with 8 bases between. The CDR3 has 15 amino acids. Germline values: CDR1 SGHTA, CDR2 FQGNSA.

V usage is TRBV14 and J usage is TRBJ2-7; 7 bases line up with TRBD2. Germline assignment: CDR1 SGHDN and CDR2 FVKESK. V trimming: 0 bases; J trimming: 3 bases; junction bases outside the gene matches: 5. The CDR3 is 15 residues long. The CDR3 loop is CASSQEGLNRYEQYF. The CDR3 DNA is TGTGCCAGCAGCCAAGAGGGACTAAACCGCTACGAGCAGTACTTC.

V usage is TRBV14 and J usage is TRBJ2-5; D call uncertain. CDR1 and CDR2 (germline): SGHDN, FVKESK. The CDR3 is 14 residues long. V was trimmed by 2 bases and J by 1 base, leaving 8 bases between them. The DNA for the CDR3 is TGTGCCAGCAGCCAACACCAGACCCAAGAGACCCAGTACTTC. Translation: CASSQHQTQETQYF.

The chain is built from TRBV7-3 and TRBJ2-7; D might be TRBD2 (7 bases). Trimming left V 0 bases short and J 3 bases short, with 9 bases between. CDR3 length: 14 residues. In germline, CDR1 is SGHTA, CDR2 FQGTGA. The CDR3 reads CASSLTGGDYEQYF. CDR3 coding DNA: TGTGCCAGCAGCTTAACAGGGGGGGACTACGAGCAGTACTTC. The variable domain in full, with the rest retrieved from reference TRBV7-3 and TRBJ2-7, is GAGVSQTPSNKVTEKGKYVELRCDPISGHTALYWYRQSLGQGPEFLIYFQGTGAADDSGLPNDRFFAVRPEGSVSTLKIQRTERGDSAVYLCASSLTGGDYEQYFGPGTRLTVT.

J is TRBJ2-1 and V is TRBV2, with TRBD2 identical over 11 bases. V dropped 6 bases and J dropped 5; count of bases not matched to a gene: 3. Per the germline V gene, CDR1 is SNHLY and CDR2 is FYNNEI. The CDR3 covers 14 residues. CDR3 residues: CASRVAGGNNEQFF. DNA for the CDR3: TGTGCCAGCAGAGTAGCGGGGGGGAACAATGAGCAGTTCTTC.

J is TRBJ2-1 and V is TRBV7-2; 8 bases are a match to TRBD2. The length of the CDR3 is 14 residues. Germline V gives CDR1 SGHTA, CDR2 FQGNSA. V was clipped by 6 bases and J by 5 bases; unmatched bases: 6. The CDR3 spells CASRLRGGDNEQFF. DNA for the CDR3: TGTGCCAGCAGACTTCGGGGGGGTGACAATGAGCAGTTCTTC.

The chain uses TRBV14 and TRBJ2-1; a possible D gene is TRBD2 (5 bases). Trimming left V 2 bases short and J 10 bases short, with 9 bases between. Germline loops: CDR1 SGHDN, CDR2 FVKESK. The CDR3 has 12 amino acids. CDR3 region: CASSQSGVEQFF. CDR3 DNA sequence: TGTGCCAGCAGCCAATCCGGGGTCGAGCAGTTCTTC. The whole variable domain, remainder taken from reference TRBV14 and TRBJ2-1, is EAGVTQFPSHSVIEKGQTVTLRCDPISGHDNLYWYRRVMGKEIKFLLHFVKESKQDESGMPNNRFLAERTGGTYSTLKVQPAELEDSGVYFCASSQSGVEQFFGPGTRLTVL.

This clonotype was seen ten or more times. This chain connects TRBV29-1 to TRBJ1-1; perhaps TRBD1 as D (5 bases). The germline V gene encodes CDR1 SQVTM and CDR2 ANQGSEA. The germline V and J ends were trimmed by 7 bases and 8 bases, with 20 bases remaining between them. CDR3 length: 13 amino acids. The CDR3 bases are TGCAGCGCCGGTCGGGACCTCAACGTGGAAGCTTTCTTT. Its protein product is CSAGRDLNVEAFF.

This clonotype occurred many times. The chain carries TRBV21-1 and TRBJ2-1; the table's TRBD2 call for D was not verified on the DNA. TRBV21-1 is marked as a pseudogene. This CDR3 region has 20 residues. DNA of the CDR3: TGTGCCAGCAGCAAATGGGGACTAGCGGGAGGGCCGAGCTCCTACAATGAGCAGTTCTTC. The encoded protein is CASSKWGLAGGPSSYNEQFF.

The chain joins TRBV2 to TRBJ2-5; D uncertain. V was cut by 8 bases and J by 3 bases, with 10 bases left in between. The CDR3 is made up of 12 amino acids. The V gene's germline CDR1 is SNHLY and CDR2 FYNNEI. This CDR3 is CASSVNEETQYF. CDR3 bases: TGTGCCAGCTCGGTTAATGAAGAGACCCAGTACTTC.

This clonotype was seen at least ten times. This rearrangement joins TRBV10-3 to TRBJ2-1; 11 bases map to TRBD2. The CDR3 consists of 14 residues. Trimming at V came to 4 bases and at J to 4 bases, leaving 0 bases not matched to a gene. CDR1 and CDR2 (germline): ENHRY, SYGVKD. Here the CDR3 reads CAISGLAGYNEQFF. DNA for the CDR3: TGTGCCATCAGTGGACTAGCGGGGTACAATGAGCAGTTCTTC.

This clonotype was found a few times. CDR3 in amino acids: CSARDFEVRSSYNEQFF. DNA for the CDR3: TGCAGTGCTAGAGATTTTGAAGTGCGGAGCTCCTACAATGAGCAGTTCTTC. The chain couples TRBV20-1 to TRBJ2-1; D uncertain. CDR1 and CDR2 (germline): DFQATT, SNEGSKA (reference sequence). This CDR3 is 17 amino acids long. V was cut by 0 bases and J by 0 bases, with 15 bases left in between.

The chain joins TRBV7-9 to TRBJ2-5; perhaps D is TRBD1 or TRBD2 (5 bases each). This CDR3 contains 14 residues. Germline V gene lookup returns CDR1 SEHNR and CDR2 FQNEAQ (reference sequence). The V end was cut by 3 bases, the J end by 2 bases, with 10 bases between. CDR3 bases: TGTGCCAGCAGCTTCCCCGGGGCTCAAGAGACCCAGTACTTC. Residues: CASSFPGAQETQYF.

This clonotype was seen many times. This chain uses TRBV7-9 with TRBJ2-4; possibly TRBD1 for D (6 bases). Trimming removed 1 base from V and 11 bases from J, with 18 bases in between. The CDR3 spans 15 residues. Germline lookup yields CDR1 SEHNR and CDR2 FQNEAQ (reference sequence). The CDR3 sequence is CASSLVYLTGPFQYF. CDR3 coding DNA: TGTGCCAGCAGCTTAGTTTATTTGACAGGCCCCTTTCAGTACTTC.

V gene TRBV29-1 combines with J gene TRBJ2-2, with a weak D call TRBD1 (6 bases). Trimming took 6 bases from V and 0 from J, leaving 14 bases between them. CDR1 is SQVTM and CDR2 is ANQGSEA in the germline V gene. The CDR3 loop spans 15 amino acids. The CDR3 coding sequence is TGCAGCGTGATTGGACAGTCCGCGAACACCGGGGAGCTGTTTTTT. Protein sequence: CSVIGQSANTGELFF.

This clonotype occurred a few times. The V and J genes are TRBV3-1 and TRBJ1-2, with TRBD1 identical over 10 bases. Germline V CDR1 and CDR2: LGHDT, YNNKEL (reference sequence). J lost 10 bases, V lost 0 bases, and 5 bases had no gene match. This CDR3 has 14 residues. The CDR3 DNA reads TGTGCCAGCAGCCAAGATTACGGGACAGGGGACTACACCTTC. It yields the protein CASSQDYGTGDYTF.

The chain links TRBV11-2 to TRBJ2-3; D is ambiguous. The CDR3 length is 14 residues. Trimming shortened V by 0 bases and J by 5 bases, and 9 bases separated the two germline ends. CDR1 and CDR2 (germline): SGHAT, FQNNGV. The CDR3 sequence is CASSLDSLKDTQYF. CDR3 coding DNA: TGTGCCAGCAGCTTAGACAGCTTGAAAGATACGCAGTATTTT.

The V call is TRBV19, the J call TRBJ2-3, with D possibly being TRBD2 (6 bases). The V gene lost 5 bases and the J gene lost 2 bases, with 11 bases spanning the gap. CDR1 and CDR2 (germline): LNHDA, SQIVND (reference sequence). This CDR3 has 14 amino acids. DNA for the CDR3: TGTGCCAGTAGTCGGGGACTCGACACAGATACGCAGTATTTT. Translating it yields CASSRGLDTDTQYF. Using reference TRBV19 and TRBJ2-3 for the parts outside the CDR3, the full variable domain is DGGITQSPKYLFRKEGQNVTLSCEQNLNHDAMYWYRQDPGQGLRLIYYSQIVNDFQKGDIAEGYSVSREKKESFPLTVTSAQKNPTAFYLCASSRGLDTDTQYFGPGTRLTVL.

This clonotype was picked up many times. The J gene is TRBJ2-1, the V gene TRBV15; D gene ambiguous. The CDR3 extends over 10 amino acids. V was clipped by 5 bases and J by 8 bases, with 4 bases between them. The V gene's germline CDR1 is LNHNV and CDR2 YYDKDF (reference sequence). CDR3 protein: CATSFHEQFF. The CDR3 DNA is TGTGCCACCAGCTTCCATGAGCAGTTCTTC. The full variable domain, in which reference TRBV15 and TRBJ2-1 provide the parts outside the CDR3, is DAMVIQNPRYQVTQFGKPVTLSCSQTLNHNVMYWYQQKSSQAPKLLFHYYDKDFNNEADTPDNFQSRRPNTSFCFLDIRSPGLGDTAMYLCATSFHEQFFGPGTRLTVL.

J is TRBJ2-5 and V is TRBV6-5, with a possible D match to TRBD2 (6 bases). CDR1 and CDR2 from the germline V gene are MNHEY and SVGAGI. V was cut by 2 bases and J by 7 bases, with 14 bases left in between. The CDR3 covers 14 residues. The CDR3 protein is CASSYGGSTGTQYF. Here the CDR3 DNA reads TGTGCCAGCAGTTACGGGGGGTCAACGGGGACCCAGTACTTC.

In its sample, this clonotype was seen a few times. The CDR3 here is CSASTVEQYF. CDR3 bases: TGCAGTGCCTCCACGGTCGAGCAGTACTTC. The chain is built from TRBV20-1 and TRBJ2-7; no clear D. Trimming left V 6 bases short and J 6 bases short, with 9 bases between. CDR3 length: 10 residues. Germline CDR1 is DFQATT and CDR2 is SNEGSKA (reference sequence).

This clonotype was detected a few times. The V and J genes are TRBV5-5 and TRBJ1-5; no reliable D call. The CDR3 runs 14 residues. Germline CDR1 SGHKS, CDR2 YYEKEE (reference sequence). V lost 4 bases to trimming and J lost 2 bases, with 10 bases between them. The chain's CDR3 is CASSNVGGNQPQHF. The CDR3 nucleotides are TGTGCCAGCAGCAATGTAGGCGGCAATCAGCCCCAGCATTTT.

The V gene is TRBV20-1, the J gene TRBJ2-3; TRBD2 matches at 12 bases. The CDR3 is 17 amino acids. Germline assignment: CDR1 DFQATT and CDR2 SNEGSKA (reference sequence). J gave up 3 bases and V 6 bases, and 13 bases lay outside the gene matches. In DNA form, the CDR3 reads TGCAGTGCCCAGGCTCCTAGCGGGAGGGATAGGACAGATACGCAGTATTTT. Its translation: CSAQAPSGRDRTDTQYF.

The V gene is TRBV7-3, the J gene TRBJ2-3; 10 positions match TRBD2. The CDR3 has 15 amino acids. The V segment lost 5 bases and the J segment 4 bases; nucleotides outside the gene matches: 6. Per germline, CDR1 SGHTA and CDR2 FQGTGA. CDR3 coding DNA: TGTGCCAGCAGCAAATCTAGCGGGAGCGCAGATACGCAGTATTTT. Protein product: CASSKSSGSADTQYF.

This sequence joins TRBV24-1 and TRBJ2-3; D unresolved. V lost 6 bases to trimming and J lost 4 bases, with 13 bases between them. This CDR3 is built from 14 residues. Germline V gene sequence: CDR1 KGHDR, CDR2 SFDVKD. For the CDR3, the DNA is TGTGCCACCAGTCCGGGTTTGCTAGCAGATACGCAGTATTTT. Translating it yields CATSPGLLADTQYF.

This clonotype was found a few times. J is TRBJ2-3 and V is TRBV12-3 or TRBV12-4; 7 bases are a match to TRBD2. J was trimmed by 0 bases and V by 3 bases; bases with no gene match: 9. The CDR3 contains 17 residues. The CDR3 nucleotides read TGTGCCAGCAGTTTTCGTGGGGGGGGGTTTAGCACAGATACGCAGTATTTT. Translation: CASSFRGGGFSTDTQYF.

V usage is TRBV20-1 and J usage is TRBJ1-6; 7 bases fit TRBD1. Germline trimming cut 3 bases from V and 6 bases from J; bases unmatched to any gene: 8. Germline V CDR1 and CDR2: DFQATT, SNEGSKA (reference sequence). This CDR3 has 15 residues. This CDR3 is CSARALDRPNSPLHF. CDR3 nucleotides: TGCAGTGCTAGGGCCCTGGACAGGCCTAATTCACCCCTCCACTTT.

This clonotype was counted between two and nine times. The chain is built from TRBV25-1 and TRBJ2-7; D gene ambiguous. V lost 5 bases and J 2 bases, leaving 10 bases between the germline ends. The CDR3 runs 13 residues. CDR1 and CDR2 from the germline V gene are MGHDK and SYGVNS. In DNA, the CDR3 is TGTGCCAGCAGTTCCGCGGAAACCTACGAGCAGTACTTC. It is translated as CASSSAETYEQYF.

This clonotype was picked up a small number of times. V is TRBV4-1 and J is TRBJ2-7; D is perhaps TRBD1 (6 bases). V was shortened by 0 bases and J by 6 bases, with 12 bases between the two germline ends. Germline CDR1 and CDR2: MGHRA and YSYEKL. The CDR3 sequence is 14 residues long. The CDR3, as DNA: TGCGCCAGCAGCCAAGACAGGGGAAGCGGCGAGCAGTACTTC. Amino acids: CASSQDRGSGEQYF.

This clonotype turned up a few times. This chain uses TRBV11-3 with TRBJ2-3, with D perhaps TRBD1 or TRBD2 (6 bases each). Trimming shortened V by 7 bases and J by 2 bases, and 13 bases separated the two germline ends. This CDR3 contains 14 residues. Per the germline V gene, CDR1 is SGHNT and CDR2 is YENEEA. The CDR3 spells CASKGGLPTDTQYF. For the CDR3, the DNA is TGTGCCAGCAAAGGGGGACTCCCCACAGATACGCAGTATTTT.

This clonotype was seen more than once but under ten times. The chain carries TRBV28 and TRBJ2-1; D is undetermined. The V and J ends lost 11 bases and 4 bases respectively, with 0 bases between them. The CDR3 runs to 8 residues. Germline V gene data show CDR1 as MDHEN and CDR2 as SYDVKM. The CDR3 is CAYNEQFF. The CDR3 DNA follows: TGTGCCTACAATGAGCAGTTCTTC.